This T cell receptor (beta chain) is from a study of T-cell reconstitution after alpha-beta-depleted transplantation in children. General study points: In some patients, recipient T cells and intrathymic progenitors surviving conditioning explained high day-60 diversity.

Researchers prepared the TCRbeta library using unique molecular identifiers, the study reports. MiXCR was run by TCRdb on the PCR reads, yielding one entry per CDR3 protein. The profile covers about 6,200 distinct CDR3 sequences, with over 12% appearing a single time and 5.5% to 7% taken by the ten largest. Judged by abundance, this clonotype is large (0.1 to 1%). The antigen remains undetermined. Unmatched junction bases numbered 9, after V lost 6 bases and J lost 6 bases. Germline V gene sequence: CDR1 MNHEY, CDR2 SVGEGT. This CDR3 comprises 15 residues. The origin of this receptor is a boy aged 5-17 years with acute lymphoblastic leukemia, due to receive a stem cell transplant. This sequence joins TRBV6-2 or TRBV6-3 and TRBJ1-5; 9 positions agree with TRBD1. Sample: PBMCs, taken before TCRalphabeta/CD19-depleted stem cell transplant. CDR3 sequence: CASSKHRGPGQPQHF. For the CDR3, the DNA is TGTGCCAGCAGCAAACACAGGGGGCCAGGTCAGCCCCAGCATTTT.